The 7 T cell receptor beta chains below were found in one sample sequenced in a study of blood T cell repertoires in COVID-19. The repertoire was sequenced with immunoSEQ multiplex PCR; TCRdb's copy has only in-frame clones and lacks some. The table records about 80,000 clones, roughly 82% of them present only once. The sample comprised peripheral blood. These receptors all come from a man older than 75 with acute or convalescent COVID-19.

V gene TRBV30 combines with J gene TRBJ2-1; TRBD2 might be the D (5 bases). Germline V gives CDR1 GTSNPN, CDR2 SVGIG (reference sequence). Trimming cost V 0 bases and J 7 bases, with 16 bases left between them. The CDR3 is 15 residues long. The CDR3 sequence: CAWSVGVGGGNEQFF. The CDR3 DNA is TGTGCCTGGAGTGTCGGGGTAGGCGGAGGAAATGAGCAGTTCTTC. The full variable domain, with the rest looked up from reference TRBV30 and TRBJ2-1, is SQTIHQWPATLVQPVGSPLSLECTVEGTSNPNLYWYRQAAGRGLQLLFYSVGIGQISSEVPQNLSASRPQDRQFILSSKKLLLSDSGFYLCAWSVGVGGGNEQFFGPGTRLTVL.

The rearrangement uses TRBV12-5 and TRBJ1-2; D remains ambiguous. The germline gives CDR1 LGHNT, CDR2 FRNRAP. V was pared by 0 bases and J by 9 bases, with 8 bases between. The CDR3 length is 12 residues. The CDR3 bases are TGTGCTAGTGGTTTGGTAGAGGGTAGCTACACCTTC. It encodes CASGLVEGSYTF.

The rearrangement joins TRBV7-9 to TRBJ2-5; 7 positions match TRBD2. The CDR3 spans 17 residues. CDR1 and CDR2 (germline): SEHNR, FQNEAQ (reference sequence). Unmatched junction bases numbered 16, after V lost 5 bases and J lost 4 bases. The CDR3 protein is CASSPRLGSGAPETQYF. In DNA, the CDR3 is TGTGCCAGCAGCCCCAGACTGGGAAGCGGGGCCCCAGAGACCCAGTACTTC.

This clone was counted a single time. The chain joins TRBV20-1 to TRBJ2-1; D remains ambiguous. Deletions cut 0 bases from V and 7 bases from J, with 4 bases between. Looked up from germline, CDR1 is DFQATT and CDR2 is SNEGSKA (reference sequence). This CDR3 has 11 amino acids. CDR3 in amino acids: CSARDINEQFF. CDR3 nucleotide sequence: TGCAGTGCTAGAGATATAAATGAGCAGTTCTTC.

The V and J genes are TRBV11-2 and TRBJ2-2, with TRBD2 identical over 7 bases. Looked up from germline, CDR1 is SGHAT and CDR2 is FQNNGV. J gave up 6 bases and V 5 bases, and 15 bases lay outside the gene matches. The CDR3 contains 17 residues. CDR3: CASSVRTLAETPGELFF. The CDR3 bases are TGTGCCAGCAGCGTACGGACTCTAGCGGAGACCCCCGGGGAGCTGTTTTTT.

This chain uses TRBV9 with TRBJ1-2, with TRBD1 matching 7 bases. CDR1 is SGDLS, CDR2 YYNGEE, per germline. The CDR3 loop spans 13 amino acids. V shed 5 bases, J shed 7 bases, and the junction held 8 bases outside the gene matches. The CDR3 nucleotides read TGTGCCAGCAGAGGTCAGGGGGTGGGTGGCTACACCTTC. Translation: CASRGQGVGGYTF.

There are a few counts of this clone. The gene calls are TRBV5-1 and TRBJ1-1, with D possibly being TRBD1 (5 bases). This CDR3 contains 15 residues. V was shortened by 1 base and J by 0 bases, with 10 bases between the two germline ends. Germline CDR1 reads SGHRS; CDR2 reads YFSETQ. The CDR3 DNA follows: TGCGCCAGCAGCTTGTATGCAGGGATGAACACTGAAGCTTTCTTT. This translates into CASSLYAGMNTEAFF.